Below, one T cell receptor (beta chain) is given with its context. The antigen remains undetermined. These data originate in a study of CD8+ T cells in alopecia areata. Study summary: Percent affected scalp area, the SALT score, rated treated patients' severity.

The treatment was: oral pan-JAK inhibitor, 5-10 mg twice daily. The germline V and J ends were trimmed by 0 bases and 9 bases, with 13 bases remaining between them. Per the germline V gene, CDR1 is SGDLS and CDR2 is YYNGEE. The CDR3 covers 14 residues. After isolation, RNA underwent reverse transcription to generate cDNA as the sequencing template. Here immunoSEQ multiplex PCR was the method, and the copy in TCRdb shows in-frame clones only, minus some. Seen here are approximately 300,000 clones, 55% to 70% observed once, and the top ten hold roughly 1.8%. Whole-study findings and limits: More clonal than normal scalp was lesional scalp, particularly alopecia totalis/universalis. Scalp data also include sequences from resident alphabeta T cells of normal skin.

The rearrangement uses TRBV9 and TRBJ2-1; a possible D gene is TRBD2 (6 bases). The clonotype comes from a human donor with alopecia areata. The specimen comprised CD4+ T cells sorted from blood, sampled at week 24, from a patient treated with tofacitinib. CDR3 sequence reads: CASSVASSDLEQFF. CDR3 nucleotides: TGTGCCAGCAGCGTAGCCTCTAGCGATCTTGAGCAGTTCTTC.